This TCR beta chain is from a study of blood T cell repertoires in COVID-19. Study summary: The United States, Italy and Spain were the sources of the acute and convalescent COVID-19 samples. PBMCs, B-cell-depleted T cells, or T cells provided the cDNA or gDNA that made up the material.

The V end was cut by 1 base, the J end by 1 base, with 5 bases between. There are 15 residues in the CDR3. Germline CDR1 and CDR2: LNHNV and YYDKDF (reference sequence). Methods used by the authors: Estimation of nucleated cell counts was performed using reference gene primer amplification. The table came from immunoSEQ multiplex PCR; TCRdb's copy has only in-frame clones and leaves some out. V, J and clone size derive from that table, while D and trimming were established from the DNA sequence. The repertoire holds some 71,000 clones, with around 84% as singletons. This clonotype was obtained from a woman aged 70-85 years with acute or convalescent COVID-19. Sequenced input: peripheral blood. V and J are TRBV15 and TRBJ2-6, with a possible D match to TRBD1 (5 bases). DNA of the CDR3: TGTGCCACCAGCAGAGCAGGGTCTGGGGCCAACGTCCTGACTTTC. It is translated as CATSRAGSGANVLTF.